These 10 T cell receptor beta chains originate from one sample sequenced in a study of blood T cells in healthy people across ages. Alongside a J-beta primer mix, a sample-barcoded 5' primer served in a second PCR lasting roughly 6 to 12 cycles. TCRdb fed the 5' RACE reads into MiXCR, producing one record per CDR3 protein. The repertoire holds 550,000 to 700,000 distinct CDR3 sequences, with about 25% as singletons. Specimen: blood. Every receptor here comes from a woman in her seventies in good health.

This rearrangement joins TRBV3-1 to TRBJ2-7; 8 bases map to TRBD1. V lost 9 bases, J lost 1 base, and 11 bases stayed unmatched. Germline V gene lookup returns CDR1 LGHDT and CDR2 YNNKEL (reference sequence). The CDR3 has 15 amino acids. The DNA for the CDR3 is TGTGCCAGTAGTTCGCGGGACAGGTTATCCTACGAGCAGTACTTC. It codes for CASSSRDRLSYEQYF.

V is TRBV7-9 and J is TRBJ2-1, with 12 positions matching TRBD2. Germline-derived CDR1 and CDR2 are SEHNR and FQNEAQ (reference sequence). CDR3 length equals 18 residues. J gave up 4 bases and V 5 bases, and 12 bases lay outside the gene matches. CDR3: CASSTPASGGVNYNEQFF. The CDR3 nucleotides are TGTGCCAGCAGCACACCAGCTAGCGGGGGGGTTAATTACAATGAGCAGTTCTTC.

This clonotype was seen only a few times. The CDR3 sequence: CASSLLGGTYNEQFF. The CDR3 region has the DNA TGTGCCAGCAGCTTATTGGGGGGGACCTACAATGAGCAGTTCTTC. V and J are TRBV7-3 and TRBJ2-1, with 7 positions matching TRBD2. The length of the CDR3 is 15 residues. Germline trimming cut 2 bases from V and 2 bases from J; bases unmatched to any gene: 3. Germline CDR1 is SGHTA and CDR2 is FQGTGA.

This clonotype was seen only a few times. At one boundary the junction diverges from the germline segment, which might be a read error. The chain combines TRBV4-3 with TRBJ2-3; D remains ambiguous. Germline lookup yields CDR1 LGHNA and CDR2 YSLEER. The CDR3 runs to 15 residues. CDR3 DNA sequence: TGCGCCAGCAGCCAACGGTCAATTAGCACAGATGCGCAGTATTTT. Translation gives CASSQRSISTDAQYF.

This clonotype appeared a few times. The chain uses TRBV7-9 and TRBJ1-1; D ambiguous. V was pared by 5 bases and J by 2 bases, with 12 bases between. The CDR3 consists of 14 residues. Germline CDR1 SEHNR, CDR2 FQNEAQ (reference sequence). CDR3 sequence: CASSPWAGNTEAFF. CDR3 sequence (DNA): TGTGCCAGCAGCCCCTGGGCGGGAAACACTGAAGCTTTCTTT.

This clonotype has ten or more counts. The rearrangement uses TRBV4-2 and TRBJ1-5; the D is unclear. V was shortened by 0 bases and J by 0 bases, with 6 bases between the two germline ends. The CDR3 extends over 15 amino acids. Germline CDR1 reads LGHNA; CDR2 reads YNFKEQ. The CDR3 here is CASSQEAYSNQPQHF. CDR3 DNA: TGTGCCAGCAGCCAAGAGGCTTATAGCAATCAGCCCCAGCATTTT.

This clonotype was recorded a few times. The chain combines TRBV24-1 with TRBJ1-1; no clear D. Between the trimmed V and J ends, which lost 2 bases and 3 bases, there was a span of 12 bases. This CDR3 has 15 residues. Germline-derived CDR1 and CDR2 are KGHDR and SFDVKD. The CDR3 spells CATSDSLGMDTEAFF. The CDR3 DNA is TGTGCCACCAGTGATTCATTGGGAATGGACACTGAAGCTTTCTTT.

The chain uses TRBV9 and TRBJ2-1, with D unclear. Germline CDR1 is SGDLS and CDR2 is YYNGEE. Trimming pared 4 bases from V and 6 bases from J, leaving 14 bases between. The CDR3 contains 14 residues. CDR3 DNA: TGTGCCAGCAGCCCCGTATCACGACCCAATGAGCAGTTCTTC. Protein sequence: CASSPVSRPNEQFF.

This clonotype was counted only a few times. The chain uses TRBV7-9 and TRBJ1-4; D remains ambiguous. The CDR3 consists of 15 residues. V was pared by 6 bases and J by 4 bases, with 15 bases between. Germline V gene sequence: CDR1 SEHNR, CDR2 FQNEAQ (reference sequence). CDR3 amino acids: CASRPDREDNEKLFF. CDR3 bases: TGTGCCAGCAGACCGGACCGGGAGGATAATGAAAAACTGTTTTTT.

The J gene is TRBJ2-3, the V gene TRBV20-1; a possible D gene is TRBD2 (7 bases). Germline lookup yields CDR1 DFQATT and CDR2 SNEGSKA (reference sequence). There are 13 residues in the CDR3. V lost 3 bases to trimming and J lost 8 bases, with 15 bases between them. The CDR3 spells CSASGAGALTQYF. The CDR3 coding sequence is TGCAGTGCTAGCGGTGCGGGGGCGCTTACGCAGTATTTT.